The following is a T cell receptor (beta chain) sequence with its context. This sample is drawn from a study of control samples from healthy donors and cancer patients. Trimming cost V 2 bases and J 5 bases, with 10 bases left between them. The germline V gene encodes CDR1 SGHNT and CDR2 YYREEE (reference sequence). This CDR3 region has 13 residues. Profiling relied on immunoSEQ multiplex PCR, and the TCRdb table lists in-frame clones only, not all of them. The repertoire holds 15,000 or so clones, with approximately 80% as singletons. The source is a female donor with lung cancer. The sample taken for sequencing was formalin-fixed, paraffin-embedded tissue. V usage is TRBV5-4 and J usage is TRBJ1-2; D unresolved. The CDR3 coding sequence is TGTGCCAGCAGCTTTCGACGGGATTATGGCTACACCTTC. Protein sequence: CASSFRRDYGYTF. The entire variable domain, with the rest obtained from reference TRBV5-4 and TRBJ1-2, is as follows: ETGVTQSPTHLIKTRGQQVTLRCSSQSGHNTVSWYQQALGQGPQFIFQYYREEENGRGNFPPRFSGLQFPNYSSELNVNALELDDSALYLCASSFRRDYGYTFGSGTRLTVV.